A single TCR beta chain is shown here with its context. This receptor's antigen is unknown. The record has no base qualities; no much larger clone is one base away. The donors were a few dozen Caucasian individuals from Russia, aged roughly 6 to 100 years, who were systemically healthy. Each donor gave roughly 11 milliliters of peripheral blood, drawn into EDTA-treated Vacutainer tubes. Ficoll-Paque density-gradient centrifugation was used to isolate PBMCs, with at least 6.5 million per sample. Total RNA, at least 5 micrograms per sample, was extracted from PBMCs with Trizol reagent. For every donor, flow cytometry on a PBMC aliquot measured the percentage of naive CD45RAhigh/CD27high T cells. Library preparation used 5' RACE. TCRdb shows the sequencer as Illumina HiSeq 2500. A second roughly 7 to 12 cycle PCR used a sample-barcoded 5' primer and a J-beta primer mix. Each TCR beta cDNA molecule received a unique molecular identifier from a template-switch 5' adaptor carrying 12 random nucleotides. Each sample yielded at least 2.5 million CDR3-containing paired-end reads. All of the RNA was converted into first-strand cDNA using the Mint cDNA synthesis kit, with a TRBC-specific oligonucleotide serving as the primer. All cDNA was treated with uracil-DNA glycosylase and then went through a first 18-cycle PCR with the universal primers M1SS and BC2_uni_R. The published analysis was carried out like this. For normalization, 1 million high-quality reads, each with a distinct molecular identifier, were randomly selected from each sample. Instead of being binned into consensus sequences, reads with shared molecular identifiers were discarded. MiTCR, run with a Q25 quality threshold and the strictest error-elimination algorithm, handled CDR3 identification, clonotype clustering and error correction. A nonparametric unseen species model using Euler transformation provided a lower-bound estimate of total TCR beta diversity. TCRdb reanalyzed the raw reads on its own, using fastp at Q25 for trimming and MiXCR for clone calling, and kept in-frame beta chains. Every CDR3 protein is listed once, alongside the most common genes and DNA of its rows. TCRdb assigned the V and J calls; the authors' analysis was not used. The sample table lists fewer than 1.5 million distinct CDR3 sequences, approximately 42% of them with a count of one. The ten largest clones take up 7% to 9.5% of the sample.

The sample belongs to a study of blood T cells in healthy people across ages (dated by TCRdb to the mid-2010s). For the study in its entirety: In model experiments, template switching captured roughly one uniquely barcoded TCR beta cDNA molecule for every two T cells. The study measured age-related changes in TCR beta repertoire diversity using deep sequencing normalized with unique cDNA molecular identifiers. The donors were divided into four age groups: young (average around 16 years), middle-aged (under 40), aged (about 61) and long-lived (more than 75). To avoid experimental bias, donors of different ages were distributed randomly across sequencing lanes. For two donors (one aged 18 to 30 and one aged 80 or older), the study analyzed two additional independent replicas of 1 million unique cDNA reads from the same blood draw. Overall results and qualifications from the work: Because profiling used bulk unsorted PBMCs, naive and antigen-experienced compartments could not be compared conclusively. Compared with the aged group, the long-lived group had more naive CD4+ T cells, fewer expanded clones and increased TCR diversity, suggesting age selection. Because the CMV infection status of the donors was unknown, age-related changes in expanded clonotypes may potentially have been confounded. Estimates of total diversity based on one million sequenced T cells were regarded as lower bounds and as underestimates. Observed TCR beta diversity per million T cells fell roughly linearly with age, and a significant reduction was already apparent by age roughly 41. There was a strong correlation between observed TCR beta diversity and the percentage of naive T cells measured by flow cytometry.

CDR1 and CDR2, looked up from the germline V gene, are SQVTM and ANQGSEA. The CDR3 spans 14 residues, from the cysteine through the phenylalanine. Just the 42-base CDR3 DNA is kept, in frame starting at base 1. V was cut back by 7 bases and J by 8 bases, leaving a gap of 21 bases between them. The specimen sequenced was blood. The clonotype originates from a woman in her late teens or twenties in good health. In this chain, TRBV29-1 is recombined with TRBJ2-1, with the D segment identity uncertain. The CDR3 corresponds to CSARHHGSNDEQFF. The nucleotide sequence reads TGCAGCGCCAGACACCACGGGTCGAACGATGAGCAGTTCTTC.